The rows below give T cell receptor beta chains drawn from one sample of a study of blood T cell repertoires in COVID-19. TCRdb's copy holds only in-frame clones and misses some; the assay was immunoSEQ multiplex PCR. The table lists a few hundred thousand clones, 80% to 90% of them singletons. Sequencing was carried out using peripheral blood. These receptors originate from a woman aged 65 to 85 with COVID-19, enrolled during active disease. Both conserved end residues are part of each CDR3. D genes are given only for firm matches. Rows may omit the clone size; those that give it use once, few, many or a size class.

cdr3_aa: CASSSQGAGTEAFF
cdr3_nt: TGCGCCAGCAGCTCACAGGGGGCGGGCACTGAAGCTTTCTTT
d_call: TRBD1
v_call: TRBV5-1
clone_size: -
j_call: TRBJ1-1

cdr3_aa: CSVVYRHGGYTF
cdr3_nt: TGCAGCGTTGTTTACAGGCATGGCGGCTACACCTTC
d_call: -
v_call: TRBV29-1
clone_size: -
j_call: TRBJ1-2

cdr3_aa: CASSVYSPGELFF
cdr3_nt: TGTGCCAGCAGTGTTTATTCTCCCGGGGAGCTGTTTTTT
d_call: -
v_call: TRBV2
clone_size: -
j_call: TRBJ2-2

cdr3_aa: CASSLSGLAGETQYF
cdr3_nt: TGTGCCAGCAGCTTATCAGGACTAGCGGGAGAGACCCAGTACTTC
d_call: TRBD2
v_call: TRBV7-9
clone_size: -
j_call: TRBJ2-5

cdr3_aa: CASSRGTSGTYEQYF
cdr3_nt: TGTGCCAGCAGCCGCGGGACTAGCGGGACCTACGAGCAGTACTTC
d_call: TRBD2
v_call: TRBV6-2/TRBV6-3
clone_size: -
j_call: TRBJ2-7

cdr3_aa: CASTGSYEQYF
cdr3_nt: TGTGCCAGCACAGGTAGCTACGAGCAGTACTTC
d_call: -
v_call: TRBV11-3
clone_size: -
j_call: TRBJ2-7

cdr3_aa: CAWSVHRNTEAFF
cdr3_nt: TGTGCCTGGAGTGTTCACAGGAACACTGAAGCTTTCTTT
d_call: -
v_call: TRBV30
clone_size: once
j_call: TRBJ1-1

cdr3_aa: CASSGSGVGGNTIYF
cdr3_nt: TGTGCCAGCAGCGGATCAGGGGTGGGTGGAAACACCATATATTTT
d_call: -
v_call: TRBV9
clone_size: -
j_call: TRBJ1-3

cdr3_aa: CASSLARGPGYEQYF
cdr3_nt: TGTGCCAGCAGCTTGGCCAGGGGCCCAGGGTACGAGCAGTACTTC
d_call: -
v_call: TRBV5-4
clone_size: -
j_call: TRBJ2-7

cdr3_aa: CASSIGGNQPQHF
cdr3_nt: TGTGCCAGTAGTATCGGTGGCAATCAGCCCCAGCATTTT
d_call: -
v_call: TRBV19
clone_size: -
j_call: TRBJ1-5

cdr3_aa: CASFTNVGASTDTQYF
cdr3_nt: TGTGCCAGCTTCACCAATGTGGGGGCTAGCACAGATACGCAGTATTTT
d_call: -
v_call: TRBV18
clone_size: -
j_call: TRBJ2-3

cdr3_aa: CASSPGRPRDEQFF
cdr3_nt: TGTGCCAGCAGCCCAGGACGCCCCAGGGATGAGCAGTTCTTC
d_call: -
v_call: TRBV28
clone_size: -
j_call: TRBJ2-1

cdr3_aa: CASSLHLGGRVVGELFF
cdr3_nt: TGTGCCAGTAGTCTCCACCTGGGCGGGAGAGTTGTGGGGGAGCTGTTTTTT
d_call: TRBD2
v_call: TRBV19
clone_size: once
j_call: TRBJ2-2

cdr3_aa: CAWNRGWTEAFF
cdr3_nt: TGTGCCTGGAACAGGGGTTGGACTGAAGCTTTCTTT
d_call: TRBD1
v_call: TRBV30
clone_size: -
j_call: TRBJ1-1

cdr3_aa: CASSVTGGSNQPQHF
cdr3_nt: TGTGCCAGCAGCGTGACAGGGGGGAGCAATCAGCCCCAGCATTTT
d_call: TRBD1
v_call: TRBV7-6
clone_size: -
j_call: TRBJ1-5

cdr3_aa: CASSPFQQTGIYGYTF
cdr3_nt: TGTGCCAGCAGCCCCTTCCAACAGACAGGGATCTATGGCTACACCTTC
d_call: TRBD1
v_call: TRBV6-2/TRBV6-3
clone_size: -
j_call: TRBJ1-2

cdr3_aa: CASSIRRVNTGELFF
cdr3_nt: TGTGCCAGTAGTATCCGCAGGGTTAACACCGGGGAGCTGTTTTTT
d_call: -
v_call: TRBV19
clone_size: -
j_call: TRBJ2-2

cdr3_aa: CSVGRQGGYEQYF
cdr3_nt: TGCAGCGTAGGGAGACAGGGTGGCTACGAGCAGTACTTC
d_call: TRBD1
v_call: TRBV29-1
clone_size: -
j_call: TRBJ2-7

cdr3_aa: CASSRHRDSASYNEQFF
cdr3_nt: TGTGCCAGCAGTCGCCACCGGGACTCGGCGTCCTACAATGAGCAGTTCTTC
d_call: -
v_call: TRBV6-6
clone_size: -
j_call: TRBJ2-1

cdr3_aa: CASSQAIRRGTQPQHF
cdr3_nt: TGCGCCAGCAGCCAAGCAATCCGCAGGGGAACTCAGCCCCAGCATTTT
d_call: -
v_call: TRBV4-3
clone_size: -
j_call: TRBJ1-5

cdr3_aa: CASSIQGSQPQHF
cdr3_nt: TGTGCCAGTAGTATTCAGGGGAGTCAGCCCCAGCATTTT
d_call: -
v_call: TRBV19
clone_size: once
j_call: TRBJ1-5

cdr3_aa: CASSLKVDGGYPTEAFF
cdr3_nt: TGTGCCAGCAGCTTAAAAGTGGATGGGGGGTATCCCACTGAAGCTTTCTTT
d_call: -
v_call: TRBV13
clone_size: -
j_call: TRBJ1-1

cdr3_aa: CASSLGGSADYNEQFF
cdr3_nt: TGCGCCAGCAGCTTGGGGGGTAGCGCGGACTACAATGAGCAGTTCTTC
d_call: -
v_call: TRBV5-1
clone_size: few
j_call: TRBJ2-1

cdr3_aa: CASSIELGGSSYNEQFF
cdr3_nt: TGTGCCAGTAGTATAGAGTTAGGCGGGAGCTCCTACAATGAGCAGTTCTTC
d_call: TRBD2
v_call: TRBV19
clone_size: -
j_call: TRBJ2-1

cdr3_aa: CASTLGAYGYTF
cdr3_nt: TGTGCCAGCACCTTGGGGGCCTATGGCTACACCTTC
d_call: -
v_call: TRBV27
clone_size: -
j_call: TRBJ1-2

cdr3_aa: CASSLRTGGNEKLFF
cdr3_nt: TGTGCCAGCAGCTTAAGGACAGGGGGGAATGAAAAACTGTTTTTT
d_call: TRBD1
v_call: TRBV11-3
clone_size: -
j_call: TRBJ1-4

cdr3_aa: CASRPDYANEAFF
cdr3_nt: TGTGCCAGCAGACCCGACTATGCTAATGAAGCTTTCTTT
d_call: -
v_call: TRBV6-6
clone_size: once
j_call: TRBJ1-1

cdr3_aa: CASSIVSGGTGANVLTF
cdr3_nt: TGTGCCAGTAGTATAGTTTCAGGGGGGACAGGGGCCAACGTCCTGACTTTC
d_call: -
v_call: TRBV19
clone_size: -
j_call: TRBJ2-6

cdr3_aa: CASREGPGRRREQYF
cdr3_nt: TGTGCCAGCAGGGAAGGACCGGGGAGAAGGAGAGAGCAGTACTTC
d_call: -
v_call: TRBV9
clone_size: -
j_call: TRBJ2-7

cdr3_aa: CAWSPGGATEAFF
cdr3_nt: TGTGCCTGGAGTCCCGGAGGGGCCACTGAAGCTTTCTTT
d_call: -
v_call: TRBV30
clone_size: -
j_call: TRBJ1-1

cdr3_aa: CASSEAGNQPQHF
cdr3_nt: TGCGCCAGCAGTGAGGCAGGGAATCAGCCCCAGCATTTT
d_call: -
v_call: TRBV10-2
clone_size: -
j_call: TRBJ1-5

cdr3_aa: CASSSTLAGGPLGGELFF
cdr3_nt: TGTGCCAGCAGCTCGACACTAGCGGGAGGGCCATTGGGCGGGGAGCTGTTTTTT
d_call: TRBD2
v_call: TRBV5-5
clone_size: -
j_call: TRBJ2-2

cdr3_aa: CASSLSGTGADTQYF
cdr3_nt: TGTGCCAGCAGCTTAAGTGGGACAGGGGCAGATACGCAGTATTTT
d_call: TRBD1
v_call: TRBV7-3
clone_size: -
j_call: TRBJ2-3

cdr3_aa: CASSRQAYEQYF
cdr3_nt: TGTGCCAGCAGCAGACAGGCCTACGAGCAGTACTTC
d_call: -
v_call: TRBV6-2/TRBV6-3
clone_size: -
j_call: TRBJ2-7

cdr3_aa: CASSYLPRETQYF
cdr3_nt: TGTGCCAGCAGCTACCTTCCTAGAGAGACCCAGTACTTC
d_call: -
v_call: TRBV11-3
clone_size: -
j_call: TRBJ2-5

cdr3_aa: CASSQALTGFNEKLFF
cdr3_nt: TGCGCCAGCAGCCAGGCCCTTACAGGGTTTAATGAAAAACTGTTTTTT
d_call: -
v_call: TRBV4-1
clone_size: -
j_call: TRBJ1-4

cdr3_aa: CSVPSAGGRGADTQYF
cdr3_nt: TGCAGCGTTCCGTCGGCCGGCGGGAGAGGGGCAGATACGCAGTATTTT
d_call: TRBD2
v_call: TRBV29-1
clone_size: once
j_call: TRBJ2-3

cdr3_aa: CASSYSGRGGHEQYF
cdr3_nt: TGTGCCAGCAGTTACTCGGGTAGGGGAGGGCACGAGCAGTACTTC
d_call: TRBD2
v_call: TRBV6-5
clone_size: -
j_call: TRBJ2-7

cdr3_aa: CASSPRNTGTGRRNEQFF
cdr3_nt: TGCGCCAGCAGCCCGAGAAACACCGGGACAGGGAGGAGGAATGAGCAGTTCTTC
d_call: TRBD1
v_call: TRBV5-1
clone_size: -
j_call: TRBJ2-1

cdr3_aa: CASSSSSGADYEQYF
cdr3_nt: TGTGCCAGTAGTTCTTCTAGCGGGGCTGACTACGAGCAGTACTTC
d_call: TRBD2
v_call: TRBV19
clone_size: once
j_call: TRBJ2-7

cdr3_aa: CASSPQGAYSNQPQHF
cdr3_nt: TGTGCCAGCTCACCACAGGGGGCTTATAGCAATCAGCCCCAGCATTTT
d_call: TRBD1
v_call: TRBV18
clone_size: -
j_call: TRBJ1-5

cdr3_aa: CASSLDPSSYNSPLHF
cdr3_nt: TGTGCCAGCAGCTTGGACCCCAGCTCCTATAATTCACCCCTCCACTTT
d_call: -
v_call: TRBV5-4
clone_size: -
j_call: TRBJ1-6